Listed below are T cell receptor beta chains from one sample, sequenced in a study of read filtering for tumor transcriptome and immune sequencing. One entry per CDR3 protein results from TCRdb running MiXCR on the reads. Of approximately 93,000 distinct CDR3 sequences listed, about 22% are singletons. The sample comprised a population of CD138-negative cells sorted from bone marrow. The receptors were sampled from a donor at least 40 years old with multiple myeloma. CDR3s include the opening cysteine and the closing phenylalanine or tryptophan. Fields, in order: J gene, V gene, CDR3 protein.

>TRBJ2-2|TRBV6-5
CASSPGLVRTGELFF
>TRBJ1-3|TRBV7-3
CASSLTPHRGGNTIYF
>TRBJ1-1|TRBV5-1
CASSGGQGLNTEAFF
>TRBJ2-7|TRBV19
CASSTTGVVGEQYF
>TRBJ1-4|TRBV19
CASSLDSRTNEKLFF
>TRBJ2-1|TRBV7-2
CASSLGRNNEQFF
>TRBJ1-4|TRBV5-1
CASSEGPGTGGILFF
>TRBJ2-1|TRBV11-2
CASRPRGSSYNEQFF
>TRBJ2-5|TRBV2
CASSTNREETQYF
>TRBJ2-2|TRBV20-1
CSARTGTGELFF
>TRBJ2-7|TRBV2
CASSRPSASYEQYF
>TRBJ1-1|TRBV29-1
CSVERYNTEAFF
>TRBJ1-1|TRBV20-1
CSAIINVVSTEAFF
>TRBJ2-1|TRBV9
CASTAEGTSYNEQFF
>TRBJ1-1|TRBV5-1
CASSFRDLTVNTEAFF
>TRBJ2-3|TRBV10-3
CAISGVSSGDTQYF
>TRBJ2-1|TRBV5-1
CASRVLAGGINEQFF
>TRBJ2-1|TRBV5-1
CASAFGTGGNEQFF
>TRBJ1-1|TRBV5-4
CASSSPDREAFF
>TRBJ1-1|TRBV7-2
CASSLSFMNTEAFF
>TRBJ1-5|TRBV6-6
CASSTREQPQHF
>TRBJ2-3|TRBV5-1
CASSLGVADTQYF
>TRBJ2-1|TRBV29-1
CSVRGGAAYNEQFF
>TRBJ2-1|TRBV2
CASLLGENEQFF
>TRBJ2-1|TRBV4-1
CASSQYGGGAFNEQFF
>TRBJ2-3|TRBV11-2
CASSSRAGTSTDTQYF
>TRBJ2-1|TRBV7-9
CASSLTSLAQFF
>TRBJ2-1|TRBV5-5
CASSGPPGGHNEQFF
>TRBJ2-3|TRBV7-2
CASSLVSGGSTDTQYF
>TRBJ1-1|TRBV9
CASSVGGGRNTEAFF
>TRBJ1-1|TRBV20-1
CRAIRDLNIEAFF
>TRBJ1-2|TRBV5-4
CASSPDRGYGHTF
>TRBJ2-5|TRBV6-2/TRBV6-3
CASAGTGLSETQYF
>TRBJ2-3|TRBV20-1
CSARIRASGDTQYF
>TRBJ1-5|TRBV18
CASSPAAATYSNQPQHF
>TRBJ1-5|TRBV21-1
CASSNERGCTNQPQHF
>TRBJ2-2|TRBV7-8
CASSQDRPTNTGELFF
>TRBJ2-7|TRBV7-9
CASSLGLAAEQYF
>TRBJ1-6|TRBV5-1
CASSLDAGGLNSPLHF
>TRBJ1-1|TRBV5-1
CASSPLGTGGSGEAFF
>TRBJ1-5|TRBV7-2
CASSTTGRSNQPQHF
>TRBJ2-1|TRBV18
CASSPRHSYNEQFF
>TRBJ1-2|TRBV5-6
CASSPEGAGNYGYTF
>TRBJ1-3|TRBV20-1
CSVGTAYSGNTIYF
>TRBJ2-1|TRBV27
CASSSLRRGGTNNEQFF
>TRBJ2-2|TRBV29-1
CSVEGNTGELFF
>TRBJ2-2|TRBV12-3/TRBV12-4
CASRSGWTGELFF
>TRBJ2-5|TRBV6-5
CASSQGGETQYF
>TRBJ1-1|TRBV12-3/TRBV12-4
CAGRSTAHTEAFF
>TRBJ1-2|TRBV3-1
CASSQRGGFGPRKVYGYTF